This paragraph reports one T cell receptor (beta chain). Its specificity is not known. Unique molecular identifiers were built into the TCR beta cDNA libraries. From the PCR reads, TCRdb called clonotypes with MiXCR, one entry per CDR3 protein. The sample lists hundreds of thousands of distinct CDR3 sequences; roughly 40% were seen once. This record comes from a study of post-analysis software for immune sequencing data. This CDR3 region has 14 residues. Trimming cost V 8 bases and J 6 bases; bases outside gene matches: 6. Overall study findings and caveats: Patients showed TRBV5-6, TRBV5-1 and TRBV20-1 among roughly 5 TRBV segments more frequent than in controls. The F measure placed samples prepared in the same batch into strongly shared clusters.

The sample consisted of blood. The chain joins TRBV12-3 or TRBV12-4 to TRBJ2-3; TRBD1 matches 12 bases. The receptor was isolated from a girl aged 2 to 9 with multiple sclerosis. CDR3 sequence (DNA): TGTGCCAGCGAATGGGACAGGGGGCGGGATACGCAGTATTTT. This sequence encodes CASEWDRGRDTQYF.